Each of the 25 T cell receptor beta chains below was sequenced from the same sample in a study of cytomegalovirus exposure and HLA in healthy donors. Generated by immunoSEQ multiplex PCR, the TCRdb table keeps only in-frame clones and is missing some. The profile shows some 170,000 clones, about 90% of them singletons. Sequenced material: PBMCs. The receptor source for this set is a woman in her thirties in good health and CMV-seronegative.

The chain carries TRBV5-4 and TRBJ1-1; D not certain. The CDR3 is 14 residues long. Germline-derived CDR1 and CDR2 are SGHNT and YYREEE (reference sequence). Trimming took 1 base from V and 6 from J, leaving 13 bases between them. The CDR3 reads CASSLFRRDPEAFF. The CDR3 DNA follows: TGTGCCAGCAGCTTGTTCAGGAGGGATCCTGAAGCTTTCTTT.

This clone is termed medium-sized (0.01 to 0.1%). This sequence joins TRBV4-2 and TRBJ2-7, with 10 bases matching TRBD1. Trimming at V came to 5 bases and at J to 8 bases, leaving 15 bases not matched to a gene. This CDR3 is built from 16 residues. The germline V gene encodes CDR1 LGHNA and CDR2 YNFKEQ. The CDR3 loop is CASSSGGQGGWDKQYF. CDR3 DNA sequence: TGTGCCAGCAGCTCGGGTGGACAGGGGGGTTGGGATAAGCAGTACTTC.

This clone was seen repeatedly, ten times or more. The V call is TRBV10-3, the J call TRBJ2-2; D is undetermined. V lost 1 base to trimming and J lost 1 base, with 7 bases between them. Germline V gives CDR1 ENHRY, CDR2 SYGVKD. The CDR3 runs 15 residues. This CDR3 is CAISELARNTGELFF. The DNA of the CDR3 is TGTGCCATCAGTGAGTTGGCGAGGAACACCGGGGAGCTGTTTTTT.

The chain is built from TRBV18 and TRBJ2-4; TRBD1 aligns across 7 bases. CDR1 is KGHSH and CDR2 is LQKENI in the germline V gene. This CDR3 spans 14 amino acids. The trim removed 2 bases at V and 8 bases at J, leaving 6 bases unmatched. The CDR3 DNA follows: TGTGCCAGCTCACCATTGACAGGGCAGGACATTCAGTACTTC. It encodes CASSPLTGQDIQYF. The variable domain in full, completed from reference TRBV18 and TRBJ2-4, reads NAGVMQNPRHLVRRRGQEARLRCSPMKGHSHVYWYRQLPEEGLKFMVYLQKENIIDESGMPKERFSAEFPKEGPSILRIQQVVRGDSAAYFCASSPLTGQDIQYFGAGTRLSVL.

The rearrangement links TRBV7-2 to TRBJ2-5; D ambiguous. The CDR3 contains 14 residues. Deletions cut 1 base from V and 4 bases from J, with 10 bases between. Germline V lookup: CDR1 SGHTA, CDR2 FQGNSA. The CDR3, as DNA: TGTGCCAGCAGCTTAGTAGCCGGGCCAGAGACCCAGTACTTC. The encoded protein is CASSLVAGPETQYF.

J is TRBJ1-1 and V is TRBV7-6; D ambiguous. Per germline, CDR1 SGHVS and CDR2 FNYEAQ. The ends were cut back, 0 bases at V and 4 bases at J, with 9 bases in the middle. The CDR3 contains 14 residues. In nucleotides, the CDR3 is TGTGCCAGCAGCTTAGCCCACGCACTCACTGAAGCTTTCTTT. Amino acids: CASSLAHALTEAFF.

V usage is TRBV18 and J usage is TRBJ2-2, with D possibly matching TRBD1 (5 bases). Trimming left V 2 bases short and J 7 bases short, with 14 bases between. The germline V gene has CDR1 KGHSH and CDR2 LQKENI. The CDR3 sequence is 15 residues long. CDR3 in amino acids: CASSPKTVPSGELFF. Written as DNA, the CDR3 is TGTGCCAGCTCACCAAAGACAGTCCCGAGCGGGGAGCTGTTTTTT.

The CDR3 region is CASSVQGLRQPQHF. DNA of the CDR3: TGTGCCAGCAGTGTACAGGGTTTGAGGCAGCCCCAGCATTTT. V usage is TRBV6-1 and J usage is TRBJ1-5; a possible D gene is TRBD1 (6 bases). The CDR3 totals 14 residues. Between the trimmed V and J ends, which lost 4 bases and 7 bases, there was a span of 14 bases. Germline assignment: CDR1 MNHNS and CDR2 SASEGT.

The CDR3 loop is CASSLPGTGKETQYF. DNA of the CDR3: TGTGCCAGCAGCCTGCCTGGGACAGGGAAAGAGACCCAGTACTTC. This sequence joins TRBV7-9 and TRBJ2-5, with TRBD1 matching over 9 bases. Trimming cost V 5 bases and J 3 bases; bases outside gene matches: 7. The CDR3 runs to 15 residues. The germline V gene has CDR1 SEHNR and CDR2 FQNEAQ (reference sequence).

This rearrangement joins TRBV19 to TRBJ1-5, with D uncertain. Trimming removed 6 bases from V and 4 bases from J, with 7 bases in between. The CDR3 loop spans 12 amino acids. Germline loops: CDR1 LNHDA, CDR2 SQIVND (reference sequence). The CDR3 loop reads CASRVLNQPQHF. The CDR3 bases are TGTGCCAGTAGAGTATTGAATCAGCCCCAGCATTTT.

V is TRBV2 and J is TRBJ1-2; a possible D gene is TRBD1 (5 bases). Germline assignment: CDR1 SNHLY and CDR2 FYNNEI. This CDR3 has 14 amino acids. The V end was cut by 8 bases, the J end by 3 bases, with 16 bases between. CDR3 coding DNA: TGTGCCAGCTGCGTCGGACAAGCGTACTATGGCTACACCTTC. Amino acids: CASCVGQAYYGYTF.

V gene TRBV5-1 combines with J gene TRBJ1-1; D unclear. The CDR3 has 13 residues. In germline, CDR1 is SGHRS, CDR2 YFSETQ. V lost 7 bases and J 0 bases, leaving 10 bases between the germline ends. The CDR3 sequence: CASSAEMNTEAFF. CDR3 DNA: TGCGCCAGCTCTGCGGAAATGAACACTGAAGCTTTCTTT.

The genes are TRBV5-4 and TRBJ1-2; TRBD1 is a possible D gene (5 bases). The CDR3 spans 14 residues. The germline V and J ends were trimmed by 1 base and 4 bases, with 11 bases remaining between them. Germline V gives CDR1 SGHNT, CDR2 YYREEE (reference sequence). CDR3 coding DNA: TGTGCCAGCAGCTTGAGGGACGGGAGCTATGGCTACACCTTC. It codes for CASSLRDGSYGYTF. Full variable domain (rest looked up from reference TRBV5-4 and TRBJ1-2): ETGVTQSPTHLIKTRGQQVTLRCSSQSGHNTVSWYQQALGQGPQFIFQYYREEENGRGNFPPRFSGLQFPNYSSELNVNALELDDSALYLCASSLRDGSYGYTFGSGTRLTVV.

The rearrangement links TRBV25-1 to TRBJ1-2, with D perhaps matching TRBD1 (5 bases). V was trimmed by 4 bases and J by 4 bases, leaving 10 bases between them. The germline V gene has CDR1 MGHDK and CDR2 SYGVNS. The CDR3 extends over 13 amino acids. CDR3 nucleotide sequence: TGTGCCAGCAGTGGGGGGACGGCCTATGGCTACACCTTC. Amino acids: CASSGGTAYGYTF.

This clone was counted only a few times. V gene TRBV25-1 combines with J gene TRBJ1-2; TRBD1 agrees at 12 bases. CDR1 and CDR2 (germline): MGHDK, SYGVNS. Unmatched junction bases numbered 4, after V lost 1 base and J lost 4 bases. The CDR3 runs 16 residues. Here the CDR3 reads CASSEWGQGASYGYTF. The CDR3 DNA sequence: TGTGCCAGCAGTGAATGGGGACAGGGGGCGTCCTATGGCTACACCTTC.

This clone turned up a few times. The chain links TRBV7-2 to TRBJ1-2, with TRBD1 matching over 7 bases. V trimming: 5 bases; J trimming: 8 bases; junction bases outside the gene matches: 8. The CDR3 loop spans 13 amino acids. CDR1 and CDR2 (germline): SGHTA, FQGNSA. The CDR3: CASSVTGIGGYTF. CDR3 sequence (DNA): TGTGCCAGCAGCGTGACAGGGATTGGAGGCTACACCTTC. The whole variable domain, filled in from reference TRBV7-2 and TRBJ1-2, reads GAGVSQSPSNKVTEKGKDVELRCDPISGHTALYWYRQSLGQGLEFLIYFQGNSAPDKSGLPSDRFSAERTGGSVSTLTIQRTQQEDSAVYLCASSVTGIGGYTFGSGTRLTVV.

This chain joins TRBV10-3 and TRBJ2-1; 8 bases line up with TRBD1. Germline CDR1 and CDR2: ENHRY and SYGVKD. V gave up 2 bases and J gave up 5 bases; unmatched junction bases: 23. The CDR3 totals 21 residues. The CDR3 nucleotides read TGTGCCATCAGTGAGAATCTGCGAATGTTCCGACAGGGGCCTTCTAACAATGAGCAGTTCTTC. The encoded protein is CAISENLRMFRQGPSNNEQFF.

This chain joins TRBV4-2 and TRBJ1-1; 7 nucleotides align to TRBD1. The CDR3 has 15 amino acids. V lost 3 bases, J lost 6 bases, and 10 bases stayed unmatched. Germline CDR1 LGHNA, CDR2 YNFKEQ. This CDR3 reads CASSHMEGGYPEAFF. CDR3 sequence (DNA): TGTGCCAGCAGCCATATGGAAGGGGGCTACCCTGAAGCTTTCTTT.

The chain joins TRBV7-6 to TRBJ2-3; 8 bases are a match to TRBD1. Per germline, CDR1 SGHVS and CDR2 FNYEAQ. CDR3 length equals 14 residues. V trimming: 5 bases; J trimming: 4 bases; junction bases outside the gene matches: 5. CDR3 residues: CASSPQGAPDTQYF. DNA for the CDR3: TGTGCCAGCAGCCCTCAGGGGGCCCCAGATACGCAGTATTTT. Combining the CDR3 with reference TRBV7-6 and TRBJ2-3 gives the whole variable domain GAGVSQSPRYKVTKRGQDVALRCDPISGHVSLYWYRQALGQGPEFLTYFNYEAQQDKSGLPNDRFSAERPEGSISTLTIQRTEQRDSAMYRCASSPQGAPDTQYFGPGTRLTVL.

The chain employs TRBV15 and TRBJ2-4; D is uncertain. Germline CDR1 is LNHNV and CDR2 is YYDKDF (reference sequence). Trimming took off 2 bases at V and 6 bases at J, with 17 bases between the two ends. This CDR3 has 16 amino acids. CDR3 residues: CATSRIPGQDRNIQYF. DNA for the CDR3: TGTGCCACCAGCAGAATTCCAGGCCAGGATCGAAACATTCAGTACTTC.

The rearrangement uses TRBV9 and TRBJ2-2; D gene unclear. CDR1 and CDR2 (germline): SGDLS, YYNGEE. The V end lost 4 bases, the J end lost 7 bases, and 17 bases lay between the germline ends. The CDR3 spans 15 residues. The CDR3 region is CASSSRAPKGGELFF. CDR3 DNA: TGTGCCAGCAGCTCCCGAGCCCCAAAAGGCGGGGAGCTGTTTTTT.

V usage is TRBV19 and J usage is TRBJ2-1; D perhaps matches TRBD2 (6 bases). This CDR3 contains 17 residues. The germline V gene encodes CDR1 LNHDA and CDR2 SQIVND (reference sequence). V lost 5 bases to trimming and J lost 0 bases, with 17 bases between them. The CDR3 nucleotides read TGTGCCAGTAGTGGGCCCCCGCGGGGTCGCTCCTACAATGAGCAGTTCTTC. Translating gives CASSGPPRGRSYNEQFF.

This rearrangement joins TRBV5-4 to TRBJ1-4; D is unresolved. The CDR3 sequence is 15 residues long. V was shortened by 0 bases and J by 5 bases, with 11 bases between the two germline ends. The germline gives CDR1 SGHNT, CDR2 YYREEE (reference sequence). The CDR3 region has the DNA TGTGCCAGCAGCTTGGCTCCCCAGAAAAATGAAAAACTGTTTTTT. It yields the protein CASSLAPQKNEKLFF.

J is TRBJ2-7 and V is TRBV11-2; TRBD2 matches 8 bases. Germline CDR1 and CDR2: SGHAT and FQNNGV. The CDR3 spans 15 residues. V was pared by 5 bases and J by 3 bases, with 9 bases of the junction left unmatched. The CDR3: CASSPPGGVLYEQYF. The CDR3 bases are TGTGCCAGCAGCCCTCCGGGGGGGGTCCTCTACGAGCAGTACTTC.

V is TRBV4-2 and J is TRBJ1-5, with D unclear. Germline CDR1 LGHNA, CDR2 YNFKEQ. The CDR3 consists of 14 residues. The V and J ends lost 6 bases and 4 bases respectively, with 13 bases between them. The CDR3 loop is CASSPRVGNQPQHF. DNA of the CDR3: TGTGCCAGCAGTCCCCGAGTCGGGAATCAGCCCCAGCATTTT.